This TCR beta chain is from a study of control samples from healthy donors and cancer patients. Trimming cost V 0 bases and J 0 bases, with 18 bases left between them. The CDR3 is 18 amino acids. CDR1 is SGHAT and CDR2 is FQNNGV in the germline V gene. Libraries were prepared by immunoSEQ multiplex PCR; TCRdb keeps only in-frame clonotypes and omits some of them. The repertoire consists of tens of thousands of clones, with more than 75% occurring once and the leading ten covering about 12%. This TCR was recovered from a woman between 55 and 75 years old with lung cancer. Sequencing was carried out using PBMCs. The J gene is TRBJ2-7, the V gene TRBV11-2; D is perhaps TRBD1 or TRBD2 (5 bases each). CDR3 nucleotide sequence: TGTGCCAGCAGCTTAGAAGCACGGGACCTCGAAAGCTCCTACGAGCAGTACTTC. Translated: CASSLEARDLESSYEQYF.